Below are 19 T cell receptor beta chains sequenced from a single sample in a study of blood T cell repertoires in COVID-19. Repertoires were generated with immunoSEQ multiplex PCR, while TCRdb's copy carries only in-frame clones and drops some. The repertoire includes some 220,000 clones, 80% to 90% of them detected once, and about 8.9% sits in the top ten. Sequenced sample: peripheral blood. These receptors originate from a man between 45 and 60 years old with active or convalescent COVID-19.

The chain links TRBV7-2 to TRBJ1-3; D ambiguous. Germline V gene sequence: CDR1 SGHTA, CDR2 FQGNSA. Trimming shortened V by 4 bases and J by 4 bases, and 17 bases separated the two germline ends. This CDR3 is 16 amino acids long. Here the CDR3 reads CASSSPSTSLGNTIYF. As DNA, the CDR3 is TGTGCCAGCAGCTCCCCCTCTACCTCTTTGGGAAACACCATATATTTT.

The sample holds a few counts of this clone. This chain uses TRBV7-2 with TRBJ2-2, with D perhaps TRBD1 (5 bases). The CDR3 totals 17 residues. V was pared by 2 bases and J by 7 bases, with 20 bases between. In germline, CDR1 is SGHTA, CDR2 FQGNSA. The CDR3 loop is CASSLRSGQGSSGELFF. DNA for the CDR3: TGTGCCAGCAGCTTAAGGTCGGGTCAGGGTTCCAGCGGGGAGCTGTTTTTT.

J is TRBJ2-2 and V is TRBV25-1, with D perhaps TRBD1 (6 bases). The V end was cut by 3 bases, the J end by 2 bases, with 10 bases between. The length of the CDR3 is 15 residues. CDR1 is MGHDK, CDR2 SYGVNS, per germline. CDR3 nucleotides: TGTGCCAGCAGTGAGCAGGGGACAAACACCGGGGAGCTGTTTTTT. Translated, it gives CASSEQGTNTGELFF.

As DNA, the CDR3 is TGTGCCAGCAGCCCTAAAGGGACAGGGATCCATGAGCAGTTCTTC. It codes for CASSPKGTGIHEQFF. The chain links TRBV7-3 to TRBJ2-1, with 9 bases identical to TRBD1. The germline V gene has CDR1 SGHTA and CDR2 FQGTGA. V dropped 5 bases and J dropped 8; count of bases not matched to a gene: 10. The CDR3 extends over 15 amino acids.

The CDR3: CASSPTVNEQFF. DNA for the CDR3: TGTGCCAGCTCACCGACAGTCAATGAGCAGTTCTTC. V gene TRBV18 combines with J gene TRBJ2-1; possible D gene TRBD1, 5 bases. CDR1 KGHSH and CDR2 LQKENI come from the germline V gene. The ends were cut back, 3 bases at V and 6 bases at J, with 6 bases in the middle. There are 12 residues in the CDR3.

The chain combines TRBV2 with TRBJ1-1; a weak D match, TRBD1 (5 bases). The ends were cut back, 0 bases at V and 11 bases at J, with 13 bases in the middle. This CDR3 spans 13 amino acids. Germline values: CDR1 SNHLY, CDR2 FYNNEI. CDR3 region: CASSEAPRGGAFF. CDR3 DNA: TGTGCCAGCAGTGAAGCCCCCCGCGGGGGGGCTTTCTTT.

The gene calls are TRBV5-8 and TRBJ2-7, with TRBD1 matching 7 bases. The CDR3 runs 13 residues. The germline CDR1 and CDR2 sequences are SGHTS and YDEGEE. J gave up 5 bases and V 5 bases, and 7 bases lay outside the gene matches. The CDR3 loop is CASSLPTGDEQYF. For the CDR3, the DNA is TGTGCCAGCAGTCTACCAACAGGGGACGAGCAGTACTTC.

The chain couples TRBV10-3 to TRBJ1-2; no definite D call. Trimming removed 4 bases at V and 2 bases at J, with 8 bases between. CDR1 is ENHRY, CDR2 SYGVKD, per germline. The CDR3 loop spans 13 amino acids. CDR3 residues: CAISGPQNYGYTF. In DNA form, the CDR3 reads TGTGCCATCAGTGGTCCACAAAACTATGGCTACACCTTC.

This clone was detected only once. The J gene is TRBJ1-3, the V gene TRBV21-1; TRBD1 is taken as the D call from the table, unchecked against the DNA. TRBV21-1 is classified as a pseudogene. The CDR3 is made up of 15 amino acids. CDR3 sequence (DNA): TGTGCCAGCAGCAAAAAAATGGGCAGGGGAAACACCATATATTTT. This sequence encodes CASSKKMGRGNTIYF.

The chain couples TRBV7-2 to TRBJ1-5; D may be TRBD1 (6 bases). This CDR3 is 14 amino acids long. From germline, CDR1 is SGHTA and CDR2 FQGNSA. Trimming cost V 1 base and J 7 bases, with 11 bases left between them. CDR3 residues: CASSLGPTGQPQHF. The DNA of the CDR3 is TGTGCCAGCAGCTTAGGTCCGACAGGCCAGCCCCAGCATTTT. Full variable domain (outside the CDR3, taken from reference TRBV7-2 and TRBJ1-5): GAGVSQSPSNKVTEKGKDVELRCDPISGHTALYWYRQSLGQGLEFLIYFQGNSAPDKSGLPSDRFSAERTGGSVSTLTIQRTQQEDSAVYLCASSLGPTGQPQHFGDGTRLSIL.

This sequence joins TRBV12-3 or TRBV12-4 and TRBJ2-3, with 7 bases identical to TRBD1. This CDR3 has 13 amino acids. Unmatched junction bases numbered 6, after V lost 8 bases and J lost 4 bases. The CDR3 reads CASAATGADTQYF. The CDR3 DNA sequence: TGTGCCAGCGCGGCTACAGGGGCAGATACGCAGTATTTT.

The genes are TRBV7-2 and TRBJ2-2; a possible D gene is TRBD2 (6 bases). Trimming pared 2 bases from V and 4 bases from J, leaving 11 bases between. CDR1 is SGHTA, CDR2 FQGNSA, per germline. This CDR3 spans 15 amino acids. CDR3: CASSLTGRGTGELFF. In DNA form, the CDR3 reads TGTGCCAGCAGCTTAACGGGGCGGGGCACCGGGGAGCTGTTTTTT.

The chain carries TRBV10-3 and TRBJ2-7, with 10 nucleotides matching TRBD1. V gave up 5 bases and J gave up 12 bases; unmatched junction bases: 7. This CDR3 comprises 12 residues. In germline, CDR1 is ENHRY, CDR2 SYGVKD. The DNA of the CDR3 is TGTGCCATCAGTCCCGGGACAGGGGATCGGTACTTC. Translated: CAISPGTGDRYF.

The chain joins TRBV14 to TRBJ2-3; 13 nucleotides align to TRBD2. With 4 bases clipped from V and 2 bases from J, the junction kept 9 bases outside the gene matches. Germline V lookup: CDR1 SGHDN, CDR2 FVKESK. The CDR3 runs 18 residues. This CDR3 is CASSRLWTSGGSTDTQYF. The CDR3 DNA reads TGTGCCAGCAGCCGTCTTTGGACTAGCGGGGGATCCACAGATACGCAGTATTTT.

The rearrangement uses TRBV6-5 and TRBJ2-2, with a possible D match to TRBD2 (5 bases). From germline, CDR1 is MNHEY and CDR2 SVGAGI. The CDR3 sequence is 13 residues long. Trimming pared 4 bases from V and 7 bases from J, leaving 10 bases between. The CDR3: CASSSTTGGELFF. The CDR3 DNA reads as TGTGCCAGCAGTTCGACTACTGGCGGGGAGCTGTTTTTT.

The V call is TRBV7-2, the J call TRBJ2-7, with 7 bases identical to TRBD1. The V gene's germline CDR1 is SGHTA and CDR2 FQGNSA. The CDR3 runs 15 residues. The ends lost 3 bases at V and 1 base at J; junction bases unmatched: 6. CDR3 protein: CASSFRQGRSYEQYF. The CDR3 coding sequence is TGTGCCAGCAGCTTCCGACAGGGAAGGTCCTACGAGCAGTACTTC.

The V gene is TRBV4-1, the J gene TRBJ1-4; TRBD1 is a possible D gene (6 bases). This CDR3 contains 15 residues. The V end lost 6 bases, the J end lost 8 bases, and 19 bases lay between the germline ends. In germline, CDR1 is MGHRA, CDR2 YSYEKL. CDR3 sequence (DNA): TGCGCCAGCAGTCAAATTGGGGGCTATGGGGAAAAACTGTTTTTT. Protein product: CASSQIGGYGEKLFF.

The chain joins TRBV11-3 to TRBJ2-7; 13 nucleotides agree with TRBD2. Per the germline V gene, CDR1 is SGHNT and CDR2 is YENEEA. Unmatched junction bases numbered 3, after V lost 5 bases and J lost 8 bases. This CDR3 comprises 13 residues. In nucleotides, the CDR3 is TGTGCCAGCAGCACTAGCGGGGGGGGTCAGCAGTACGTC. This translates into CASSTSGGGQQYV.

The chain is built from TRBV4-2 and TRBJ2-2; D remains unclear. The V end was cut by 2 bases, the J end by 6 bases, with 13 bases between. CDR3 size: 15 residues. Germline V gives CDR1 LGHNA, CDR2 YNFKEQ. The CDR3 DNA sequence: TGTGCCAGCAGCCAAACGCAGACTTACGCCGGGGAGCTGTTTTTT. Translated: CASSQTQTYAGELFF.